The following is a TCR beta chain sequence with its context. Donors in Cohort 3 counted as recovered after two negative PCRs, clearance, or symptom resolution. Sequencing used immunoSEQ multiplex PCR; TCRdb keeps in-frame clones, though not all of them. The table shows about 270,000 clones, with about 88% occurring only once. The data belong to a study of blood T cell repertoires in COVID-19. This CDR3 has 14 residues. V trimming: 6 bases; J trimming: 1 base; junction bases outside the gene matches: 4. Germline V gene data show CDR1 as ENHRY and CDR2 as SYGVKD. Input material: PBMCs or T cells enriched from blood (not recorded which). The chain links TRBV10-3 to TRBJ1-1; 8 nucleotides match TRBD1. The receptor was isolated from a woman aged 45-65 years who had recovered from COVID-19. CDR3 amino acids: CAISDRGGNTEAFF. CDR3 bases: TGTGCCATCAGCGACAGGGGTGGGAACACTGAAGCTTTCTTT.